This section outlines one T cell receptor (beta chain) sequence together with its context. Its antigen remains unidentified. Only in-frame clones appear in the TCRdb table, and some are missing; sequencing was by immunoSEQ multiplex PCR. The repertoire holds about 190,000 clones, with roughly 88% as singletons. The data originate from a study of T cell responses to AZD1222 COVID-19 vaccine. The CDR3 has 15 amino acids. V was cut by 1 base and J by 10 bases, with 14 bases left in between. The germline V gene encodes CDR1 SGHTA and CDR2 FQGTGA. Study-wide results and limits: Only a handful of AZD1222 recipients, roughly six in all, had baseline seropositivity. Recipients of two AZD1222 doses showed rising Spike-specific TCR breadth and depth.

The chain links TRBV7-3 to TRBJ1-6; maybe TRBD1 (5 bases). The sequences come from peripheral blood, collected on day 0 of AZD1222 vaccination. The origin of this receptor is an adult in good health. The CDR3 sequence is CASSLNGQGGSPLHF. DNA for the CDR3: TGTGCCAGCAGCTTAAACGGGCAGGGTGGATCACCCCTCCACTTT.